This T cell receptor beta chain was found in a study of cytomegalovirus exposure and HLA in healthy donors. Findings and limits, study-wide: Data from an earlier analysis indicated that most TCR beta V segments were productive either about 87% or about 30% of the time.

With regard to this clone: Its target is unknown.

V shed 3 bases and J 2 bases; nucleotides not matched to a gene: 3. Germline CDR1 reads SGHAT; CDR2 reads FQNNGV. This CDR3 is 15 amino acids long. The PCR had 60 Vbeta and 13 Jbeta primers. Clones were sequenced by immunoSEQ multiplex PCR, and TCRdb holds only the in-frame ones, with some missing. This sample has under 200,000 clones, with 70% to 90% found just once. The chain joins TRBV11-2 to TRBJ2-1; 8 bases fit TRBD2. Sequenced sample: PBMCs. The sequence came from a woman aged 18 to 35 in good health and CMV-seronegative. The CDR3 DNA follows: TGTGCCAGCAGCTTTCCACTAGCGGCCTACAATGAGCAGTTCTTC. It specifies CASSFPLAAYNEQFF.